Following are 23 T cell receptor beta chains from one sample sequenced in a study of regulatory T cells in long-lasting Graves disease. Construction of the TCR beta libraries employed iRepertoire HTBI primers in conjunction with Arm-PCR of CDR3 regions. Each CDR3 protein is one row after TCRdb ran MiXCR on the multiplex PCR reads. This table holds about 470,000 distinct CDR3 sequences, less than 25% found once. Time point defined: persistent/refractory GD, antithyroid drugs over 5 years with positive TRAb. The TCR library was made from RNA extracted from PBMCs. The input for sequencing was peripheral blood mononuclear cells (PBMCs), taken when the disease was refractory, from a patient treated with antithyroid drugs. The receptors originated from a female donor with Graves disease.

V and J are TRBV12-3 or TRBV12-4 and TRBJ2-3; D might be TRBD1 or TRBD2, each matching 5 bases. The V gene lost 6 bases and the J gene lost 4 bases, with 14 bases spanning the gap. The CDR3 runs 14 residues. For the CDR3, the DNA is TGTGCCAGCAGGGGACGCCGAGGTCCAGATACGCAGTATTTT. This sequence encodes CASRGRRGPDTQYF.

This clonotype has a count of ten or more. This sequence joins TRBV7-9 and TRBJ2-7; a possible D gene is TRBD2 (5 bases). Trimming removed 0 bases at V and 1 base at J, with 13 bases between. The CDR3 covers 16 residues. Germline V gene sequence: CDR1 SEHNR, CDR2 FQNEAQ (reference sequence). The CDR3 loop is CASSLAGQRTSYEQYF. The CDR3 nucleotides are TGTGCCAGCAGCTTAGCAGGCCAGCGGACGTCCTACGAGCAGTACTTC. Supplemented by reference TRBV7-9 and TRBJ2-7, the full variable domain reads DTGVSQNPRHKITKRGQNVTFRCDPISEHNRLYWYRQTLGQGPEFLTYFQNEAQLEKSRLLSDRFSAERPKGSFSTLEIQRTEQGDSAMYLCASSLAGQRTSYEQYFGPGTRLTVT.

This clonotype has just a few counts. A read error may be the cause here, since a much bigger clone is one base away. This chain joins TRBV28 and TRBJ1-5; D possibly corresponds to TRBD1 (6 bases). CDR1 is MDHEN, CDR2 SYDVKM, per germline. The CDR3 covers 16 residues. V was cut by 2 bases and J by 6 bases, with 17 bases left in between. CDR3 amino acids: CASSLRGGGLGQPQHF. DNA for the CDR3: TGTGCCAGCAGTTTAAGGGGCGGGGGGCTTGGTCAGCCCCAGCATTTT. Drawing the rest from reference TRBV28 and TRBJ1-5, the complete variable domain is DVKVTQSSRYLVKRTGEKVFLECVQDMDHENMFWYRQDPGLGLRLIYFSYDVKMKEKGDIPEGYSVSREKKERFSLILESASTNQTSMYLCASSLRGGGLGQPQHFGDGTRLSIL.

The chain has TRBV4-1 and TRBJ2-5, with a possible D match to TRBD1 (6 bases). Germline values: CDR1 MGHRA, CDR2 YSYEKL. V was trimmed by 4 bases and J by 2 bases, leaving 8 bases between them. The CDR3 has 13 residues. The CDR3 DNA reads TGCGCCAGCAGCCGGACAGCTCAAGAGACCCAGTACTTC. Residues: CASSRTAQETQYF.

CDR3 amino acids: CASRLSGTSGTGELFF. CDR3 nucleotide sequence: TGCGCCAGCAGACTCAGTGGGACTAGTGGCACCGGGGAGCTGTTTTTT. V usage is TRBV4-1 and J usage is TRBJ2-2; TRBD2 matches at 8 bases. V lost 6 bases to trimming and J lost 4 bases; unmatched junction nucleotides: 10. The CDR3 contains 16 residues. CDR1 is MGHRA and CDR2 is YSYEKL in the germline V gene.

This clonotype was seen more than once but under ten times. V gene TRBV6-1 combines with J gene TRBJ2-7, with 10 bases lining up with TRBD2. With V trimmed by 3 bases and J by 2 bases, 1 base remained unmatched. The CDR3 spans 14 residues. CDR1 MNHNS and CDR2 SASEGT come from the germline V gene. The CDR3 DNA reads TGTGCCAGCAGTGAGAGCGGGAGGGCCTACGAGCAGTACTTC. It yields the protein CASSESGRAYEQYF.

In its sample, this clonotype was seen many times. This rearrangement joins TRBV2 to TRBJ2-7; D gene unclear. The CDR3 spans 13 residues. CDR1 and CDR2 (germline): SNHLY, FYNNEI. V lost 6 bases, J lost 2 bases, and 11 bases lay in between. Here the CDR3 reads CASREDGAYEQYF. The CDR3 DNA follows: TGTGCCAGCAGAGAGGACGGAGCCTACGAGCAGTACTTC.

This clonotype was seen ten or more times. The chain combines TRBV2 with TRBJ1-2; D is unresolved. The V end was cut by 1 base, the J end by 4 bases, with 10 bases between. CDR3 length equals 14 residues. Germline CDR1 reads SNHLY; CDR2 reads FYNNEI. The CDR3 loop reads CASSEGGETYGYTF. For the CDR3, the DNA is TGTGCCAGCAGTGAAGGGGGAGAGACCTATGGCTACACCTTC.

The rearrangement links TRBV6-2 or TRBV6-3 to TRBJ1-1, with 9 bases lining up with TRBD1. The CDR3 loop spans 13 amino acids. Unmatched junction bases numbered 11, after V lost 11 bases and J lost 7 bases. Per the germline V gene, CDR1 is MNHEY and CDR2 is SVGEGT. DNA for the CDR3: TGTGCCGTAGACTCGGACAGGGGCGGTGAAGCTTTCTTT. Translation: CAVDSDRGGEAFF.

This clonotype came up many times. As DNA, the CDR3 is TGCAGTGCTAGAGACCTATTCGGACAGGGGAACACTGAAGCTTTCTTT. Translation: CSARDLFGQGNTEAFF. The rearrangement links TRBV20-1 to TRBJ1-1; 8 positions agree with TRBD1. Germline values: CDR1 DFQATT, CDR2 SNEGSKA (reference sequence). The CDR3 is made up of 16 amino acids. J lost 1 base, V lost 0 bases, and 7 bases had no gene match.

The chain employs TRBV6-5 and TRBJ2-2; maybe TRBD2 (6 bases). This CDR3 is 14 amino acids long. Germline V gene sequence: CDR1 MNHEY, CDR2 SVGAGI. V was clipped by 2 bases and J by 7 bases, with 11 bases between them. Written as DNA, the CDR3 is TGTGCCAGCAGTTACCCCCCGACTAGCGGGGAGCTGTTTTTT. This gives the protein CASSYPPTSGELFF.

This clonotype has a count of ten or more. The chain uses TRBV20-1 and TRBJ2-5; 11 nucleotides align to TRBD2. The CDR3 length is 15 residues. The germline CDR1 and CDR2 sequences are DFQATT and SNEGSKA (reference sequence). Trimming cost V 6 bases and J 0 bases; bases outside gene matches: 6. The CDR3 bases are TGCAGTGCATCTTGGACTAGCGGGTACCAAGAGACCCAGTACTTC. Translated, it gives CSASWTSGYQETQYF.

This clonotype was detected many times. The V call is TRBV5-1, the J call TRBJ2-7; 14 bases are shared with TRBD2. The germline V gene encodes CDR1 SGHRS and CDR2 YFSETQ. CDR3 size: 16 residues. V gave up 3 bases and J gave up 7 bases; unmatched junction bases: 9. This CDR3 reads CASSSGTSGSYREQYF. The CDR3 DNA reads as TGCGCCAGCAGCTCCGGGACTAGCGGGAGTTATCGGGAGCAGTACTTC.

This clonotype occurred many times. The chain has TRBV20-1 and TRBJ2-7, with D hard to call. Trimming cost V 3 bases and J 0 bases, with 9 bases left between them. CDR1 and CDR2 from the germline V gene are DFQATT and SNEGSKA (reference sequence). This CDR3 is 13 amino acids long. The DNA of the CDR3 is TGCAGTGCTAGCAGCAGGAGCTCCTACGAGCAGTACTTC. Translation gives CSASSRSSYEQYF.

In this sample, this clonotype turned up many times. V gene TRBV20-1 combines with J gene TRBJ1-2; 7 nucleotides align to TRBD1. From germline, CDR1 is DFQATT and CDR2 SNEGSKA (reference sequence). The CDR3 has 14 amino acids. CDR3 loop: CSRDSRDIFYGYTF. For the CDR3, the DNA is TGCAGCAGGGACAGCCGGGATATTTTCTATGGCTACACCTTC.

There are a few counts of this clonotype. This chain's CDR3 is CASKTGTSFYEQYF. The CDR3 DNA is TGTGCCAGCAAAACCGGGACATCGTTTTACGAGCAGTACTTC. The chain joins TRBV27 to TRBJ2-7, with TRBD1 as a possible D gene (6 bases). Trimming took off 7 bases at V and 4 bases at J, with 17 bases between the two ends. Germline V CDR1 and CDR2: MNHEY, SMNVEV (reference sequence). The CDR3 runs to 14 residues.

This clonotype occurred many times. The chain recombines TRBV7-2 with TRBJ2-5; tentatively, D is TRBD2 (6 bases). Trimming pared 5 bases from V and 5 bases from J, leaving 18 bases between. Germline V CDR1 and CDR2: SGHTA, FQGNSA. The CDR3 is made up of 15 amino acids. CDR3 sequence: CASSRPGRSQETQYF. The CDR3 DNA sequence: TGTGCCAGCAGCCGCCCCGGGAGATCCCAGGAGACCCAGTACTTC.

V usage is TRBV6-5 and J usage is TRBJ1-2; D is undetermined. CDR1 and CDR2 from the germline V gene are MNHEY and SVGAGI. The V end was cut by 0 bases, the J end by 10 bases, with 12 bases between. This CDR3 region has 13 residues. Here the CDR3 reads CASSYSDSQDYTF. As DNA, the CDR3 is TGTGCCAGCAGTTACTCGGACTCCCAAGACTACACCTTC.

In this sample, this clonotype turned up a few times. The rearrangement links TRBV7-3 to TRBJ2-5; 9 bases agree with TRBD1. After removal of 1 base from V and 4 bases from J, the junction contained 7 bases not matched to a gene. The CDR3 covers 16 residues. Germline lookup yields CDR1 SGHTA and CDR2 FQGTGA. This CDR3 is CASSLMGQGLGETQYF. The CDR3 bases are TGTGCCAGCAGCTTAATGGGACAGGGACTTGGAGAGACCCAGTACTTC.

This chain links TRBV7-9 with TRBJ1-4; D remains ambiguous. Germline lookup yields CDR1 SEHNR and CDR2 FQNEAQ (reference sequence). This CDR3 is built from 12 residues. V lost 2 bases and J lost 10, with 8 bases in between. The CDR3 protein is CASSLRSGKLFF. The CDR3 DNA reads as TGTGCCAGCAGCTTAAGAAGCGGAAAACTGTTTTTT.

This clonotype appeared many times. This rearrangement joins TRBV28 to TRBJ2-2, with 7 bases that match TRBD1. There are 13 residues in the CDR3. J gave up 4 bases and V 5 bases, and 1 base lay outside the gene matches. Germline assignment: CDR1 MDHEN and CDR2 SYDVKM. The CDR3 region has the DNA TGTGCCAGCAGTCACAGGGGCACCGGGGAGCTGTTTTTT. Amino acids: CASSHRGTGELFF. The variable domain in full, completed from reference TRBV28 and TRBJ2-2, reads DVKVTQSSRYLVKRTGEKVFLECVQDMDHENMFWYRQDPGLGLRLIYFSYDVKMKEKGDIPEGYSVSREKKERFSLILESASTNQTSMYLCASSHRGTGELFFGEGSRLTVL.

This clonotype was recorded at least ten times. J is TRBJ2-4 and V is TRBV29-1; 7 bases agree with TRBD1. Germline V gives CDR1 SQVTM, CDR2 ANQGSEA. The CDR3 is made up of 13 amino acids. With 6 bases clipped from V and 3 bases from J, the junction kept 5 bases outside the gene matches. The CDR3 nucleotides read TGCAGCGTGGGGGACAGCGTCAAAAACATTCAGTACTTC. Its protein product is CSVGDSVKNIQYF.

This clonotype was seen at least ten times. This chain links TRBV2 with TRBJ1-5; the D is unclear. In germline, CDR1 is SNHLY, CDR2 FYNNEI. The CDR3 totals 13 residues. Trimming took off 8 bases at V and 8 bases at J, with 16 bases between the two ends. The DNA of the CDR3 is TGTGCCAGCGATGATAGGCGAGCAGAGCCCCAGCATTTT. This translates into CASDDRRAEPQHF.